This passage covers 11 T cell receptor beta chains from one sample sequenced in a study of regulatory T cells in long-lasting Graves disease. Arm-PCR with iRepertoire HTBI primers amplified the CDR3 regions for these TCR beta libraries. Using its own MiXCR run on the multiplex PCR reads, TCRdb lists one record per CDR3 protein. The sample lists roughly 560,000 distinct CDR3 sequences; around 12% were seen once. The time point: newly diagnosed GD, antithyroid drugs for less than 3 months. The TCR library used RNA extracted from PBMCs. These records were also assigned to another study, of T cells in Graves' hyperthyroidism and ophthalmopathy.

The material sequenced was peripheral blood mononuclear cells (PBMCs), taken at new diagnosis, from a patient treated with antithyroid drugs. Receptors were obtained from a woman aged 25 to 45 with Graves disease.

This clonotype appeared a single time. The V call is TRBV11-2, the J call TRBJ2-7; 9 bases are a match to TRBD1. The V gene end was trimmed by 3 bases and the J gene end by 12 bases; junction bases not matched to a gene: 15. The germline V gene encodes CDR1 SGHAT and CDR2 FQNNGV. The CDR3 spans 15 residues. The CDR3 spells CASSLGWTGELLRYF. The DNA of the CDR3 is TGTGCCAGCAGCTTGGGCTGGACAGGGGAACTTTTACGGTACTTC.

This clonotype was recorded many times. V gene TRBV18 combines with J gene TRBJ1-3; D is undetermined. Trimming stripped 3 bases from V and 1 base from J, with 7 bases between. The CDR3 has 14 amino acids. The germline V gene encodes CDR1 KGHSH and CDR2 LQKENI. CDR3 residues: CASSPTASGNTIYF. CDR3 sequence (DNA): TGTGCCAGCTCACCCACAGCTTCTGGAAACACCATATATTTT.

The sample holds many counts of this clonotype. V usage is TRBV20-1 and J usage is TRBJ2-2, with D perhaps matching TRBD1 (6 bases). V was pared by 1 base and J by 3 bases, with 12 bases between. The CDR3 has 15 amino acids. Germline V gene lookup returns CDR1 DFQATT and CDR2 SNEGSKA (reference sequence). For the CDR3, the DNA is TGCAGTGCTAGAGCAGGGGCCTTGGACACCGGGGAGCTGTTTTTT. It is translated as CSARAGALDTGELFF.

This sequence joins TRBV7-2 and TRBJ2-7; 9 positions agree with TRBD1. The V gene's germline CDR1 is SGHTA and CDR2 FQGNSA. The CDR3 runs 14 residues. The ends lost 5 bases at V and 7 bases at J; junction bases unmatched: 9. This chain's CDR3 is CASSGDRVIGEQYF. As DNA, the CDR3 is TGTGCCAGCAGCGGGGACAGGGTGATCGGAGAGCAGTACTTC.

This clonotype has a count of ten or more. The rearrangement uses TRBV28 and TRBJ2-3; 10 bases map to TRBD2. Losses at the gene ends were 4 bases for V and 4 bases for J; bases not matched to a gene: 8. Looked up from germline, CDR1 is MDHEN and CDR2 is SYDVKM. CDR3 length: 16 amino acids. The CDR3 region has the DNA TGTGCCAGCAGTTCTCTAGCGGGAGTGGGGGCAGATACGCAGTATTTT. Protein product: CASSSLAGVGADTQYF.

The rearrangement joins TRBV19 to TRBJ2-1; D is possibly TRBD2 (6 bases). CDR1 and CDR2 (germline): LNHDA, SQIVND (reference sequence). The CDR3 totals 15 residues. V was cut by 1 base and J by 6 bases, with 13 bases left in between. CDR3 residues: CASSIGRGTGNEQFF. CDR3 in DNA: TGTGCCAGTAGTATAGGGAGGGGTACTGGCAATGAGCAGTTCTTC.

Many counts were recorded for this clonotype. This chain links TRBV2 with TRBJ2-4; 8 bases are a match to TRBD1. There are 17 residues in the CDR3. The germline V gene has CDR1 SNHLY and CDR2 FYNNEI. V lost 4 bases, J lost 6 bases, and 14 bases stayed unmatched. CDR3 protein: CASSGTGSGGALNIQYF. The CDR3 DNA reads as TGTGCCAGCAGTGGGACAGGGTCTGGTGGGGCCCTAAACATTCAGTACTTC.

The DNA of the CDR3 is TGCGCCAGCAGCTGGGGACTCACATTAGATTACAATGAGCAGTTCTTC. Protein sequence: CASSWGLTLDYNEQFF. V and J are TRBV5-1 and TRBJ2-1; tentative D call: TRBD2 (6 bases). The CDR3 is 16 residues long. Germline V gives CDR1 SGHRS, CDR2 YFSETQ. V lost 3 bases to trimming and J lost 4 bases, with 17 bases between them.

A remark on this clonotype: Possible read error: a much larger clone is one base away. The rearrangement uses TRBV4-3 and TRBJ1-1, with 10 bases that match TRBD1. The germline gives CDR1 LGHNA, CDR2 YSLEER. This CDR3 spans 13 amino acids. Trimming took 6 bases from V and 8 from J; bases not matched to a gene: 6. The chain's CDR3 is CASRGQGYVEAFF. CDR3 DNA: TGCGCCAGCAGGGGACAGGGGTACGTCGAAGCTTTCTTT.

This clonotype has ten or more counts. This chain links TRBV6-1 with TRBJ2-7; maybe TRBD2 (5 bases). Trimming stripped 2 bases from V and 2 bases from J, with 10 bases between. Germline lookup yields CDR1 MNHNS and CDR2 SASEGT. The CDR3 totals 14 residues. CDR3 bases: TGTGCCAGCAGTGAAATAACGCGGGCCTACGAGCAGTACTTC. Protein sequence: CASSEITRAYEQYF.

Many counts were recorded for this clonotype. This rearrangement joins TRBV5-1 to TRBJ2-2; 8 nucleotides line up with TRBD2. CDR1 and CDR2 from the germline V gene are SGHRS and YFSETQ. The ends lost 0 bases at V and 6 bases at J; junction bases unmatched: 4. The CDR3 is made up of 15 amino acids. The CDR3 reads CASSLELAAAGELFF. In nucleotides, the CDR3 is TGCGCCAGCAGCTTGGAACTAGCGGCGGCCGGGGAGCTGTTTTTT.